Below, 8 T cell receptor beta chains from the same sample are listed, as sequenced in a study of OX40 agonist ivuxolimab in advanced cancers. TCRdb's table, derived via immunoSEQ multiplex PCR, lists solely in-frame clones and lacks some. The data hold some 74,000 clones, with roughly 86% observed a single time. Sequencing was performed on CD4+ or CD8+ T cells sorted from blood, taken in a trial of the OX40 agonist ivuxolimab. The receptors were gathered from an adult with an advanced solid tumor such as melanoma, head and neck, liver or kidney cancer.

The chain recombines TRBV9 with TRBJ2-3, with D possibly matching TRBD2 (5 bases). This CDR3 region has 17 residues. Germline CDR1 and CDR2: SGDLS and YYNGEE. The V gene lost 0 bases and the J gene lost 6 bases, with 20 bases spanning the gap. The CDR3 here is CASSVAEGLASRDTQYF. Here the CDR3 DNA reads TGTGCCAGCAGCGTAGCCGAGGGTCTGGCTAGCAGGGATACGCAGTATTTT.

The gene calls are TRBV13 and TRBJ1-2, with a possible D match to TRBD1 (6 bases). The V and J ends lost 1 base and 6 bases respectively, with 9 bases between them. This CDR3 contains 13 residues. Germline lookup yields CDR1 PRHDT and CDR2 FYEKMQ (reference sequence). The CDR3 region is CASSLARGDGYTF. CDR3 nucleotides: TGTGCCAGCAGCTTAGCCAGGGGTGATGGCTACACCTTC.

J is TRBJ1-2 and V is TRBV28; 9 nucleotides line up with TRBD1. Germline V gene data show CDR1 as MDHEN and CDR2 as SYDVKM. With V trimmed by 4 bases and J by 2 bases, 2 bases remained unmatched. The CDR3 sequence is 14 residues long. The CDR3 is CASSSTGGNYGYTF. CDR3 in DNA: TGTGCCAGCAGTTCGACAGGGGGGAACTATGGCTACACCTTC.

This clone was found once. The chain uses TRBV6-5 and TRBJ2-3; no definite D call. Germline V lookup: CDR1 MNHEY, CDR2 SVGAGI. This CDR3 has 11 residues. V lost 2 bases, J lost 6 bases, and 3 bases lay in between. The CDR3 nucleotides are TGTGCCAGCAGTTACAAGGATACGCAGTATTTT. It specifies CASSYKDTQYF.

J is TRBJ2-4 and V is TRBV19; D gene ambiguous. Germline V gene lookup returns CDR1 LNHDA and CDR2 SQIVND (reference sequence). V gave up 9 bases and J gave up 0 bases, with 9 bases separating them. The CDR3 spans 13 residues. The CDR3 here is CARGKVAKNIQYF. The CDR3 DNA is TGTGCCAGGGGGAAGGTAGCCAAAAACATTCAGTACTTC.

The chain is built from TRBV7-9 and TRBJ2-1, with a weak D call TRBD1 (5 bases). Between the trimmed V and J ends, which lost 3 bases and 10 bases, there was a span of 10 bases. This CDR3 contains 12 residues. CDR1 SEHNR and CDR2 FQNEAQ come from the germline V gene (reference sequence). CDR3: CASSLDYREQFF. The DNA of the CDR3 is TGTGCCAGCAGCTTGGATTACAGGGAGCAGTTCTTC.

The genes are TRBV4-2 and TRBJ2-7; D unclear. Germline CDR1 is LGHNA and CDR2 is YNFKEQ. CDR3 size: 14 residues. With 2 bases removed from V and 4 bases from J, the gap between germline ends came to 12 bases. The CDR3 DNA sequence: TGTGCCAGCAGCCAATATCTCGACGGATACGAGCAGTACTTC. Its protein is CASSQYLDGYEQYF.

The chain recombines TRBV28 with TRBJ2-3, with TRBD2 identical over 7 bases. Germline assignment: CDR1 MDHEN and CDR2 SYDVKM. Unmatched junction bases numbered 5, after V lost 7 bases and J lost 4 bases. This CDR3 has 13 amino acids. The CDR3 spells CASMAGDSDTQYF. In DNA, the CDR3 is TGTGCCAGCATGGCGGGGGACTCAGATACGCAGTATTTT.